These 13 T cell receptor beta chains were sequenced from one sample in a study of blood T cell repertoires in COVID-19. Clones were read by immunoSEQ multiplex PCR, and TCRdb kept only the in-frame ones, dropping some. In the table there are roughly 50,000 clones, approximately 91% of which are singletons. Sequencing was done on a sample of peripheral blood. Source of these receptors: a woman aged 55-69 years with active COVID-19.

The chain joins TRBV12-3 or TRBV12-4 to TRBJ1-5; a weak D match, TRBD1 (6 bases). This CDR3 has 13 amino acids. The germline V and J ends were trimmed by 6 bases and 5 bases, with 11 bases remaining between them. CDR3 region: CASSISGDQPQHF. DNA for the CDR3: TGTGCCAGCAGCATATCAGGGGATCAGCCCCAGCATTTT.

The J gene is TRBJ1-2, the V gene TRBV7-8; 7 bases match TRBD1. V lost 1 base and J lost 1; bases outside the gene matches: 12. From germline, CDR1 is SGHVS and CDR2 FQNEAQ. The CDR3 contains 18 residues. For the CDR3, the DNA is TGTGCCAGCAGCTTAGGAGCAAGGGGGCCCTTTCTTAACTATGGCTACACCTTC. Its protein product is CASSLGARGPFLNYGYTF.

The chain recombines TRBV5-5 with TRBJ1-2; D gene uncertain. The CDR3 totals 15 residues. Germline-derived CDR1 and CDR2 are SGHKS and YYEKEE (reference sequence). Trimming stripped 2 bases from V and 8 bases from J, with 19 bases between. The CDR3 nucleotides are TGTGCCAGCAGCTTCGCTATCAGGACGGCGGGGGGCTACACCTTC. Residues: CASSFAIRTAGGYTF.

This clone was seen just once. The J gene is TRBJ1-1, the V gene TRBV29-1; TRBD1 aligns across 8 bases. This CDR3 region has 11 residues. The germline V gene encodes CDR1 SQVTM and CDR2 ANQGSEA. For the CDR3, the DNA is TGCAGTTCAGGGGGCTTCACTGAAGCTTTCTTT. Its protein product is CSSGGFTEAFF.

The chain couples TRBV27 to TRBJ2-5; 8 bases are shared with TRBD2. From germline, CDR1 is MNHEY and CDR2 SMNVEV (reference sequence). This CDR3 is built from 16 residues. V was clipped by 2 bases and J by 1 base; unmatched bases: 6. This CDR3 is CASSLSRGGTQETQYF. CDR3 sequence (DNA): TGTGCCAGCAGTTTAAGTCGCGGGGGGACCCAAGAGACCCAGTACTTC.

The chain has TRBV6-6 and TRBJ2-2, with 9 positions matching TRBD1. With V trimmed by 6 bases and J by 3 bases, 5 bases remained unmatched. Germline-derived CDR1 and CDR2 are MNHNY and SVGAGI (reference sequence). The CDR3 sequence is 15 residues long. The CDR3 bases are TGTGCCAGCAGACGACGACAGGGGGACACCGGGGAGCTGTTTTTT. Its translation: CASRRRQGDTGELFF.

V usage is TRBV7-8 and J usage is TRBJ2-1; 8 bases agree with TRBD1. The CDR3 is 15 residues long. Per germline, CDR1 SGHVS and CDR2 FQNEAQ. Trimming at V came to 0 bases and at J to 4 bases, leaving 2 bases not matched to a gene. This CDR3 is CASSLATGAYNEQFF. The CDR3 DNA reads TGTGCCAGCAGCTTAGCGACAGGGGCTTACAATGAGCAGTTCTTC.

The rearrangement links TRBV9 to TRBJ2-1; D gene uncertain. Germline CDR1 and CDR2: SGDLS and YYNGEE. V lost 3 bases to trimming and J lost 9 bases, with 7 bases between them. The CDR3 extends over 11 amino acids. In DNA form, the CDR3 reads TGTGCCAGCAGCGCCGAGTCTGAGCAGTTCTTC. Amino acid sequence: CASSAESEQFF.

The genes are TRBV6-2 or TRBV6-3 and TRBJ2-3, with D unresolved. Germline V gene data show CDR1 as MNHEY and CDR2 as SVGEGT. Trimming left V 5 bases short and J 2 bases short, with 5 bases between. This CDR3 is 12 amino acids long. The DNA for the CDR3 is TGTGCCAGCAGTCTGTTCACAGATACGCAGTATTTT. It translates to CASSLFTDTQYF.

This clone was recorded a few times. J is TRBJ2-7 and V is TRBV5-6; 9 bases match TRBD2. V lost 4 bases, J lost 2 bases, and 4 bases stayed unmatched. The CDR3 extends over 14 amino acids. Germline loops: CDR1 SGHDT, CDR2 YYEEEE. CDR3 DNA sequence: TGTGCCAGCAGCGGCCTAGCGGGGCCCTACGAGCAGTACTTC. Its translation: CASSGLAGPYEQYF.

The V call is TRBV15, the J call TRBJ2-7; D perhaps matches TRBD1 (7 bases). Germline V CDR1 and CDR2: LNHNV, YYDKDF (reference sequence). V dropped 2 bases and J dropped 0 bases, with 14 bases sitting between them. The CDR3 covers 16 residues. This chain's CDR3 is CATSRPGTAGSYEQYF. The CDR3 nucleotides are TGTGCCACCAGCAGACCGGGGACAGCGGGCTCCTACGAGCAGTACTTC.

J is TRBJ2-7 and V is TRBV11-2; 7 nucleotides match TRBD2. The CDR3 loop spans 15 amino acids. Trimming at V came to 1 base and at J to 2 bases, leaving 5 bases not matched to a gene. Germline V gene sequence: CDR1 SGHAT, CDR2 FQNNGV. Here the CDR3 DNA reads TGTGCCAGCAGCTTAGGGGAGGGGCCGACCTACGAGCAGTACTTC. It is translated as CASSLGEGPTYEQYF.

J is TRBJ1-2 and V is TRBV7-3; D is unclear. Trimming removed 5 bases from V and 2 bases from J, with 12 bases in between. This CDR3 is built from 14 residues. The germline V gene has CDR1 SGHTA and CDR2 FQGTGA. This CDR3 is CASSGGPTNYGYTF. CDR3 coding DNA: TGTGCCAGCAGCGGTGGGCCGACAAACTATGGCTACACCTTC.